This T cell receptor (beta chain) was captured in a study of shared clonotypes between healthy human individuals. Across the study: Each donor's CD8 memory used one plate, CD8 naive two, each CD4 subset three. Study-wide points: Sequencing depth was predicted to influence how clonotypes are shared among donors.

This CDR3 is built from 15 residues. V was trimmed by 8 bases and J by 6 bases, leaving 19 bases between them. Germline V gives CDR1 MNHEY, CDR2 SVGAGI. Concerning this clone: Its antigen is undetermined.

The run depth of the assay was deep. Sequenced by immunoSEQ multiplex PCR; TCRdb stores in-frame clones only, minus some. The sample carries 2 million to 2.5 million clones, 85% to 95% recorded once. CD4+ cells underwent separation, giving CD45RA+ naive and CD45RA-negative memory subsets. Sequenced sample: naive CD4+ T cells from PBMCs. Regarding subset: CD45RA+ positively selected. The TCR sequence derives from a man in his late teens or twenties in good health. Some clones in this sample may be carry-over from other donors' samples. The chain carries TRBV6-5 and TRBJ2-2; possible D gene TRBD1, 6 bases. The CDR3 DNA follows: TGTGCCAGCGCCAGGGGCTCCGATGGGGCCGGGGAGCTGTTTTTT. This sequence encodes CASARGSDGAGELFF.